Presented here are 20 T cell receptor beta chains from one specimen sequenced in a study of T cell changes during pregnancy in multiple sclerosis (dated by TCRdb to between 2017 and 2020). The library was produced with the immunoSEQ multiplex PCR assay. TCRdb's version of the immuneACCESS table is confined to in-frame rearrangements and falls short of the full clone set. An unresolved V gene accounts for under half of the shortfall where checked; the remainder is of unknown origin. For this sample there are approximately 33,000 clones; 92% appear just once. The ten top clones hold roughly 0.44% of the sample. The sequences come from CD4+ T cells from peripheral blood mononuclear cells, collected after pregnancy. These receptors all stem from a female donor with multiple sclerosis, enrolled in a pregnancy study.

J is TRBJ2-6 and V is TRBV29-1; no clear D gene. Germline lookup yields CDR1 SQVTM and CDR2 ANQGSEA. V gave up 6 bases and J gave up 12 bases, with 15 bases separating them. The CDR3 has 12 residues. The CDR3 spells CSVRDGQAVLTF. Written as DNA, the CDR3 is TGCAGCGTGAGAGATGGGCAGGCCGTCCTGACTTTC.

The V gene is TRBV19, the J gene TRBJ2-7; TRBD2 aligns across 10 bases. Germline trimming cut 5 bases from V and 7 bases from J; bases unmatched to any gene: 8. This CDR3 contains 14 residues. Germline CDR1 reads LNHDA; CDR2 reads SQIVND (reference sequence). In DNA, the CDR3 is TGTGCCAGTAGTGCTCCCGGGACTAGCGCTGAGCAGTACTTC. Translating it yields CASSAPGTSAEQYF.

The CDR3 sequence is CASSLGGSTTDTQYF. CDR3 coding DNA: TGCGCCAGCAGCTTGGGGGGGAGCACCACAGATACGCAGTATTTT. The chain couples TRBV4-1 to TRBJ2-3; 7 nucleotides agree with TRBD2. J was trimmed by 2 bases and V by 5 bases; bases with no gene match: 7. CDR1 and CDR2 from the germline V gene are MGHRA and YSYEKL. The CDR3 sequence is 15 residues long.

This clone came up once. The chain has TRBV14 and TRBJ1-3, with TRBD1 matching over 7 bases. Trimming removed 4 bases from V and 9 bases from J; junction bases left unmatched: 6. The CDR3 has 13 residues. Germline-derived CDR1 and CDR2 are SGHDN and FVKESK. The CDR3 reads CASSPTGSGTIYF. The CDR3 DNA sequence: TGTGCCAGCAGCCCGACAGGGAGTGGCACCATATATTTT.

This rearrangement joins TRBV7-9 to TRBJ2-2; 8 bases agree with TRBD1. With 1 base clipped from V and 5 bases from J, the junction kept 3 bases outside the gene matches. The germline gives CDR1 SEHNR, CDR2 FQNEAQ (reference sequence). The CDR3 runs 15 residues. CDR3 nucleotides: TGTGCCAGCAGCTTAGGACAGGGGAGAACCGGGGAGCTGTTTTTT. Amino acids: CASSLGQGRTGELFF. Combining the CDR3 with reference TRBV7-9 and TRBJ2-2 gives the whole variable domain DTGVSQNPRHKITKRGQNVTFRCDPISEHNRLYWYRQTLGQGPEFLTYFQNEAQLEKSRLLSDRFSAERPKGSFSTLEIQRTEQGDSAMYLCASSLGQGRTGELFFGEGSRLTVL.

The J gene is TRBJ1-5, the V gene TRBV6-1, with 10 bases fitting TRBD1. Germline loops: CDR1 MNHNS, CDR2 SASEGT. V was pared by 6 bases and J by 6 bases, with 8 bases of the junction left unmatched. The CDR3 runs 15 residues. The CDR3 loop reads CASSGTGVRSQPQHF. The CDR3 DNA sequence: TGTGCCAGCAGCGGGACAGGGGTCCGCAGTCAGCCCCAGCATTTT.

The sample holds a few counts of this clone. The genes are TRBV30 and TRBJ1-5; D is uncertain. The CDR3 contains 14 residues. Deletions cut 0 bases from V and 5 bases from J, with 11 bases between. The germline CDR1 and CDR2 sequences are GTSNPN and SVGIG (reference sequence). The CDR3 DNA follows: TGTGCCTGGAGTGTAACAACAGTGGATCAGCCCCAGCATTTT. It specifies CAWSVTTVDQPQHF.

V and J are TRBV5-1 and TRBJ2-3; a weak D match, TRBD2 (6 bases). The V end was cut by 0 bases, the J end by 7 bases, with 9 bases between. The germline gives CDR1 SGHRS, CDR2 YFSETQ. The CDR3 is made up of 13 amino acids. The CDR3 bases are TGCGCCAGCAGCTTGGACGGGGACTATACGCAGTATTTT. As protein: CASSLDGDYTQYF.

V is TRBV7-8 and J is TRBJ2-7; D gene unclear. V was clipped by 1 base and J by 2 bases, with 24 bases between them. CDR3 size: 19 residues. Germline lookup yields CDR1 SGHVS and CDR2 FQNEAQ. Written as DNA, the CDR3 is TGTGCCAGCAGCTTAGAAGCACTTGCCTCCCCTAGTATTCCCTACGAGCAGTACTTC. As protein: CASSLEALASPSIPYEQYF. The full variable domain, in which reference TRBV7-8 and TRBJ2-7 provide the parts outside the CDR3, is GAGVSQSPRYKVAKRGQDVALRCDPISGHVSLFWYQQALGQGPEFLTYFQNEAQLDKSGLPSDRFFAERPEGSVSTLKIQRTQQEDSAVYLCASSLEALASPSIPYEQYFGPGTRLTVT.

The rearrangement joins TRBV19 to TRBJ1-4; 7 positions agree with TRBD1. V was pared by 5 bases and J by 0 bases, with 12 bases of the junction left unmatched. This CDR3 region has 18 residues. Germline CDR1 is LNHDA and CDR2 is SQIVND (reference sequence). The CDR3 protein is CASSVQGIARTTNEKLFF. The CDR3 DNA is TGTGCCAGTAGTGTACAGGGGATAGCTCGTACAACTAATGAAAAACTGTTTTTT.

The V and J genes are TRBV2 and TRBJ2-7; D is ambiguous. CDR1 and CDR2 (germline): SNHLY, FYNNEI. This CDR3 comprises 12 residues. Trimming removed 4 bases from V and 0 bases from J, with 4 bases in between. CDR3 residues: CASSVSSYEQYF. The CDR3 nucleotides read TGTGCCAGCAGTGTTAGCTCCTACGAGCAGTACTTC. Combining the CDR3 with reference TRBV2 and TRBJ2-7 gives the whole variable domain EPEVTQTPSHQVTQMGQEVILRCVPISNHLYFYWYRQILGQKVEFLVSFYNNEISEKSEIFDDQFSVERPDGSNFTLKIRSTKLEDSAMYFCASSVSSYEQYFGPGTRLTVT.

This clone was picked up one time. This sequence joins TRBV6-1 and TRBJ2-2; 13 bases fit TRBD2. This CDR3 comprises 15 residues. J lost 6 bases, V lost 4 bases, and 2 bases had no gene match. The germline CDR1 and CDR2 sequences are MNHNS and SASEGT. The CDR3, as DNA: TGTGCCAGCAGTGGACTAGCGGGGGGACCCGGGGAGCTGTTTTTT. Its translation: CASSGLAGGPGELFF.

The rearrangement joins TRBV5-5 to TRBJ1-6, with 10 bases that match TRBD1. The CDR3 is made up of 15 amino acids. Germline trimming cut 4 bases from V and 9 bases from J; bases unmatched to any gene: 7. Germline V gene sequence: CDR1 SGHKS, CDR2 YYEKEE (reference sequence). The CDR3 region is CASSVGQGFRSPLHF. CDR3 nucleotides: TGTGCCAGCAGCGTGGGACAGGGGTTCCGTTCACCCCTCCACTTT.

The rearrangement joins TRBV27 to TRBJ1-6; D not resolved. The V gene lost 2 bases and the J gene lost 6 bases, with 11 bases spanning the gap. The CDR3 loop spans 15 amino acids. Germline V lookup: CDR1 MNHEY, CDR2 SMNVEV (reference sequence). In DNA form, the CDR3 reads TGTGCCAGCAGTTTAAGTTACGGCGGTAATTCACCCCTCCACTTT. Translation: CASSLSYGGNSPLHF.

The chain uses TRBV7-6 and TRBJ2-7, with 11 bases lining up with TRBD2. The CDR3 spans 15 residues. The V and J ends lost 5 bases and 1 base, in that order; junction bases with no gene match: 4. Germline assignment: CDR1 SGHVS and CDR2 FNYEAQ. The CDR3 region has the DNA TGTGCCAGCAGCCGCGGGACTAGCGGTTCCTACGAGCAGTACTTC. Protein sequence: CASSRGTSGSYEQYF.

The chain combines TRBV27 with TRBJ1-5; D possibly corresponds to TRBD1 (6 bases). Germline lookup yields CDR1 MNHEY and CDR2 SMNVEV (reference sequence). The CDR3 runs to 15 residues. Trimming removed 6 bases at V and 3 bases at J, with 15 bases between. CDR3 loop: CASRATGIVNQPQHF. The CDR3 nucleotides read TGTGCCAGCAGGGCCACAGGGATCGTCAATCAGCCCCAGCATTTT.

This chain connects TRBV5-1 to TRBJ2-7; 11 nucleotides align to TRBD2. V shed 3 bases, J shed 3 bases, and the junction held 2 bases outside the gene matches. The V gene's germline CDR1 is SGHRS and CDR2 YFSETQ. The CDR3 spans 14 residues. CDR3 protein: CASSSTSGSYEQYF. The CDR3 DNA follows: TGCGCCAGCAGCTCTACTAGCGGGAGCTACGAGCAGTACTTC.

The V call is TRBV29-1, the J call TRBJ2-1, with TRBD2 matching 8 bases. V was pared by 3 bases and J by 5 bases, with 12 bases of the junction left unmatched. The length of the CDR3 is 16 residues. The germline V gene encodes CDR1 SQVTM and CDR2 ANQGSEA. CDR3 sequence reads: CSVDSRGTSFDNEQFF. DNA of the CDR3: TGCAGCGTTGACTCAAGGGGGACTAGTTTCGACAATGAGCAGTTCTTC.

This chain uses TRBV20-1 with TRBJ2-7; the D is unclear. The V end lost 1 base, the J end lost 6 bases, and 7 bases lay between the germline ends. CDR3 length: 11 residues. Per the germline V gene, CDR1 is DFQATT and CDR2 is SNEGSKA (reference sequence). The CDR3 protein is CSARGQTEQYF. CDR3 bases: TGCAGTGCTAGAGGGCAAACCGAGCAGTACTTC.

The gene calls are TRBV2 and TRBJ2-7, with TRBD1 identical over 9 bases. Germline V gene lookup returns CDR1 SNHLY and CDR2 FYNNEI. CDR3 length: 13 amino acids. Losses at the gene ends were 6 bases for V and 7 bases for J; bases not matched to a gene: 7. DNA of the CDR3: TGTGCCAGCAGCCAAGACAGGGGGTTAGAGCAGTACTTC. Translating gives CASSQDRGLEQYF.